Below are 32 T cell receptor beta chains sequenced from a single sample in a study of blood T cell repertoires in COVID-19. Data came from immunoSEQ multiplex PCR; TCRdb stores just in-frame clones and leaves some out. The sample includes a few hundred thousand clones, roughly 88% of them seen just once. The source material was PBMCs or T cells enriched from blood (not recorded which). The receptors originated from a woman aged 40-49 years who had recovered from COVID-19.

CDR3 in DNA: TGTGCCAGCAGTTACTCGATTTATGGGGCTAATGAGCAGTTCTTC. Its translation: CASSYSIYGANEQFF. The V and J genes are TRBV6-5 and TRBJ2-1; possibly TRBD1 for D (5 bases). The V end was cut by 0 bases, the J end by 7 bases, with 13 bases between. From germline, CDR1 is MNHEY and CDR2 SVGAGI. The CDR3 contains 15 residues.

The V and J genes are TRBV11-2 and TRBJ2-1, with D tentatively TRBD2 (6 bases). V lost 4 bases to trimming and J lost 3 bases, with 19 bases between them. The CDR3 covers 17 residues. Germline CDR1 SGHAT, CDR2 FQNNGV. The CDR3 sequence: CASSSLSSGLLYNEQFF. CDR3 DNA sequence: TGTGCCAGCAGCTCCCTCTCATCGGGACTCCTCTACAATGAGCAGTTCTTC.

This clone was counted once. The chain links TRBV3-1 (or the pseudogene TRBV3-2) to TRBJ2-4; TRBD2 matches at 8 bases. The germline V gene has CDR1 LGHDT and CDR2 YNNKEL (reference sequence). The CDR3 runs to 18 residues. Unmatched junction bases numbered 14, after V lost 5 bases and J lost 2 bases. In nucleotides, the CDR3 is TGTGCCAGCAGCGGACGACTAGCGACGGGATTATCCAAAAACATTCAGTACTTC. It encodes CASSGRLATGLSKNIQYF.

This clone was recorded once. The chain recombines TRBV27 with TRBJ2-7; weak D call: TRBD2 (5 bases). Germline loops: CDR1 MNHEY, CDR2 SMNVEV (reference sequence). V dropped 6 bases and J dropped 3 bases, with 15 bases sitting between them. This CDR3 region has 14 residues. The CDR3 nucleotides read TGTGCCAGCAGCCTAGGACTCTCCGGCTACGAGCAGTACTTC. Translation gives CASSLGLSGYEQYF.

The table lists this clone with a few counts. V usage is TRBV7-8 and J usage is TRBJ2-7, with 7 bases identical to TRBD2. The length of the CDR3 is 13 residues. J was trimmed by 4 bases and V by 10 bases; bases with no gene match: 10. CDR1 is SGHVS and CDR2 is FQNEAQ in the germline V gene. In DNA form, the CDR3 reads TGTGCCACCGCCCGGGGGGTGGAATACGAGCAGTACTTC. Protein: CATARGVEYEQYF.

CDR3 loop: CASSRGLAGGGNEQYF. The CDR3 DNA reads TGTGCCAGCAGCCGAGGACTAGCGGGAGGAGGTAACGAGCAGTACTTC. This rearrangement joins TRBV14 to TRBJ2-7, with TRBD2 matching over 14 bases. Germline-derived CDR1 and CDR2 are SGHDN and FVKESK. Trimming cost V 4 bases and J 5 bases; bases outside gene matches: 7. The CDR3 has 16 amino acids.

This clone has a single count. The chain combines TRBV7-2 with TRBJ2-7, with D perhaps TRBD1 (6 bases). The V and J ends lost 1 base and 2 bases respectively, with 9 bases between them. CDR1 SGHTA and CDR2 FQGNSA come from the germline V gene. The CDR3 is 14 amino acids. As DNA, the CDR3 is TGTGCCAGCAGCTTAGGGGACATAGCCTACGAGCAGTACTTC. It encodes CASSLGDIAYEQYF.

V gene TRBV7-6 combines with J gene TRBJ2-3; tentatively, D is TRBD2 (7 bases). Deletions cut 1 base from V and 5 bases from J, with 13 bases between. The CDR3 contains 15 residues. From germline, CDR1 is SGHVS and CDR2 FNYEAQ. The CDR3 loop is CASSLGGGTGDTQYF. The CDR3 DNA reads as TGTGCCAGCAGCTTAGGGGGGGGCACGGGAGATACGCAGTATTTT.

The V and J genes are TRBV5-5 and TRBJ1-1; 9 bases are shared with TRBD1. CDR1 and CDR2 from the germline V gene are SGHKS and YYEKEE (reference sequence). The CDR3 contains 16 residues. V was pared by 3 bases and J by 0 bases, with 6 bases of the junction left unmatched. The CDR3 protein is CASSWGTGPMNTEAFF. CDR3 in DNA: TGTGCCAGCAGCTGGGGGACAGGGCCCATGAACACTGAAGCTTTCTTT.

The V call is TRBV7-2, the J call TRBJ2-5, with D unclear. The CDR3 spans 11 residues. Germline CDR1 reads SGHTA; CDR2 reads FQGNSA. Trimming pared 4 bases from V and 2 bases from J, leaving 2 bases between. DNA of the CDR3: TGTGCCAGCAGCTCACAAGAGACCCAGTACTTC. It codes for CASSSQETQYF.

This clone was observed a few times. The rearrangement links TRBV18 to TRBJ1-2; 10 bases align to TRBD1. V trimming: 3 bases; J trimming: 6 bases; junction bases outside the gene matches: 4. This CDR3 contains 14 residues. Germline loops: CDR1 KGHSH, CDR2 LQKENI. The DNA of the CDR3 is TGTGCCAGCTCACCCGGGACAGGGGAGCATGGCTACACCTTC. It yields the protein CASSPGTGEHGYTF.

The chain links TRBV7-9 to TRBJ1-1, with a possible D match to TRBD1 (6 bases). The CDR3 totals 14 residues. Germline values: CDR1 SEHNR, CDR2 FQNEAQ (reference sequence). V lost 3 bases and J lost 4, with 12 bases in between. The CDR3 loop reads CASSLGASITEAFF. DNA of the CDR3: TGTGCCAGCAGCTTGGGGGCCTCGATCACTGAAGCTTTCTTT. Looking up the rest from reference TRBV7-9 and TRBJ1-1 gives the full variable domain: DTGVSQNPRHKITKRGQNVTFRCDPISEHNRLYWYRQTLGQGPEFLTYFQNEAQLEKSRLLSDRFSAERPKGSFSTLEIQRTEQGDSAMYLCASSLGASITEAFFGQGTRLTVV.

The genes are TRBV5-4 and TRBJ1-2, with 9 nucleotides matching TRBD1. Trimming at V came to 4 bases and at J to 7 bases, leaving 11 bases not matched to a gene. CDR1 SGHNT and CDR2 YYREEE come from the germline V gene (reference sequence). The CDR3 is 15 residues long. CDR3 region: CASSNRVTGGFGYTF. The CDR3 DNA reads as TGTGCCAGCAGCAACCGGGTGACAGGGGGGTTTGGCTACACCTTC. The entire variable domain, with the rest obtained from reference TRBV5-4 and TRBJ1-2, is as follows: ETGVTQSPTHLIKTRGQQVTLRCSSQSGHNTVSWYQQALGQGPQFIFQYYREEENGRGNFPPRFSGLQFPNYSSELNVNALELDDSALYLCASSNRVTGGFGYTFGSGTRLTVV.

The gene calls are TRBV18 and TRBJ2-1, with a possible D match to TRBD1 (6 bases). The CDR3 is 17 amino acids. The V and J ends lost 6 bases and 1 base respectively, with 19 bases between them. The germline CDR1 and CDR2 sequences are KGHSH and LQKENI. In nucleotides, the CDR3 is TGTGCCAGCTCCGACCTTCAGGGGATAGGGTCCTACAATGAGCAGTTCTTC. As protein: CASSDLQGIGSYNEQFF.

The chain couples TRBV7-2 to TRBJ2-5; 8 nucleotides align to TRBD2. Per germline, CDR1 SGHTA and CDR2 FQGNSA. The V and J ends lost 2 bases and 1 base, in that order; junction bases with no gene match: 9. The CDR3 sequence is 17 residues long. This chain's CDR3 is CASSLFSGTFGQETQYF. The CDR3 nucleotides read TGTGCCAGCAGCTTATTTAGCGGGACTTTCGGCCAAGAGACCCAGTACTTC.

This chain links TRBV11-2 with TRBJ2-7; no definite D call. The germline gives CDR1 SGHAT, CDR2 FQNNGV. The CDR3 extends over 12 amino acids. V was cut by 2 bases and J by 3 bases, with 5 bases left in between. CDR3: CASSLYIYEQYF. For the CDR3, the DNA is TGTGCCAGCAGCTTATACATCTACGAGCAGTACTTC.

Only one count was recorded for this clone. J is TRBJ1-4 and V is TRBV13; TRBD1 matches at 8 bases. The CDR3 is 14 residues long. V shed 6 bases and J 6 bases; nucleotides not matched to a gene: 6. Germline V gene sequence: CDR1 PRHDT, CDR2 FYEKMQ (reference sequence). The DNA for the CDR3 is TGTGCCAGCAGTTCAGGGACAGGAGATGAAAAACTGTTTTTT. Translated, it gives CASSSGTGDEKLFF. Filled out from reference TRBV13 and TRBJ1-4, the complete variable domain reads AAGVIQSPRHLIKEKRETATLKCYPIPRHDTVYWYQQGPGQDPQFLISFYEKMQSDKGSIPDRFSAQQFSDYHSELNMSSLELGDSALYFCASSSGTGDEKLFFGSGTQLSVL.

The V and J genes are TRBV24-1 and TRBJ2-3; 14 bases map to TRBD2. The CDR3 is made up of 17 amino acids. Losses at the gene ends were 5 bases for V and 2 bases for J; bases not matched to a gene: 5. The germline V gene encodes CDR1 KGHDR and CDR2 SFDVKD. DNA of the CDR3: TGTGCCACCAGTGCTGAGACTAGCGGGAGGGACACAGATACGCAGTATTTT. It codes for CATSAETSGRDTDTQYF.

Details on this clone: This same CDR3 is encoded by further DNA sequences in the sample. The V and J genes are TRBV18 and TRBJ1-1, with a tentative D call TRBD1 (6 bases). The CDR3 runs to 14 residues. CDR1 and CDR2 from the germline V gene are KGHSH and LQKENI. V was trimmed by 3 bases and J by 0 bases, leaving 8 bases between them. CDR3 in DNA: TGTGCCAGCTCACCGACAGGCATGAACACTGAAGCTTTCTTT. Translating gives CASSPTGMNTEAFF.

This clone was recorded only once. The chain is built from TRBV5-5 and TRBJ2-7; TRBD2 is a possible D gene (6 bases). From germline, CDR1 is SGHKS and CDR2 YYEKEE (reference sequence). This CDR3 spans 15 amino acids. V was pared by 0 bases and J by 0 bases, with 10 bases between. Here the CDR3 DNA reads TGTGCCAGCAGCTTGGAGCCGGGGGTCTCCTACGAGCAGTACTTC. It yields the protein CASSLEPGVSYEQYF.

CDR3 DNA sequence: TGCAGTGCTATCGGGAACACTGAAGCTTTCTTT. Translating it yields CSAIGNTEAFF. This chain uses TRBV20-1 with TRBJ1-1; D is undetermined. The V gene lost 4 bases and the J gene lost 1 base, with 4 bases spanning the gap. This CDR3 is built from 11 residues. Germline CDR1 is DFQATT and CDR2 is SNEGSKA (reference sequence).

The chain couples TRBV7-8 to TRBJ2-2; D is ambiguous. CDR1 SGHVS and CDR2 FQNEAQ come from the germline V gene. The V end was cut by 1 base, the J end by 8 bases, with 11 bases between. This CDR3 contains 14 residues. The CDR3 DNA follows: TGTGCCAGCAGCTTAGTAGTAGCTGGGGGGGAGCTGTTTTTT. As protein: CASSLVVAGGELFF. The full variable domain, rest sourced from reference TRBV7-8 and TRBJ2-2, is GAGVSQSPRYKVAKRGQDVALRCDPISGHVSLFWYQQALGQGPEFLTYFQNEAQLDKSGLPSDRFFAERPEGSVSTLKIQRTQQEDSAVYLCASSLVVAGGELFFGEGSRLTVL.

V usage is TRBV6-2 or TRBV6-3 and J usage is TRBJ1-2, with D perhaps matching TRBD1 (5 bases). This CDR3 has 19 residues. Deletions cut 1 base from V and 6 bases from J, with 27 bases between. Germline V gives CDR1 MNHEY, CDR2 SVGEGT. Written as DNA, the CDR3 is TGTGCCAGCAGTTACTGGGAGGGGTCGGAGTATACGGTCCGACATGGCTACACCTTC. It translates to CASSYWEGSEYTVRHGYTF.

This rearrangement joins TRBV27 to TRBJ2-2; the match to TRBD1 covers 7 bases. The CDR3 consists of 15 residues. V shed 5 bases and J 7 bases; nucleotides not matched to a gene: 10. CDR1 is MNHEY and CDR2 is SMNVEV in the germline V gene (reference sequence). CDR3 region: CASSPRQGRGGELFF. The CDR3 DNA is TGTGCCAGCAGTCCGCGACAGGGAAGGGGCGGGGAGCTGTTTTTT.

The rearrangement links TRBV21-1 to TRBJ1-5. TRBV21-1 is given as a pseudogene. The CDR3 consists of 11 residues. The CDR3 region is CASTRTTPQHF. CDR3 in DNA: TGTGCCAGCACTAGAACGACCCCGCAGCATTTT.

The CDR3 DNA reads as TGTGCCAGCAGCCTCCGGGAAGTAGTGATGGAGACCCAGTACTTC. The encoded protein is CASSLREVVMETQYF. The chain joins TRBV6-5 to TRBJ2-5; possibly TRBD2 for D (5 bases). Trimming left V 6 bases short and J 5 bases short, with 19 bases between. The CDR3 is 15 amino acids. The germline V gene has CDR1 MNHEY and CDR2 SVGAGI.

This clone has more than one count but fewer than ten. The chain employs TRBV19 and TRBJ2-7; D may be TRBD1 (5 bases). This CDR3 has 14 amino acids. Germline V gene sequence: CDR1 LNHDA, CDR2 SQIVND (reference sequence). Trimming took 3 bases from V and 4 from J, leaving 13 bases between them. The CDR3: CASSIHQGNYEQYF. Here the CDR3 DNA reads TGTGCCAGTAGTATTCACCAGGGAAATTACGAGCAGTACTTC.

This chain uses TRBV27 with TRBJ2-7; 7 nucleotides agree with TRBD1. In germline, CDR1 is MNHEY, CDR2 SMNVEV (reference sequence). Unmatched junction bases numbered 7, after V lost 0 bases and J lost 2 bases. The CDR3 is 16 residues long. CDR3 sequence: CASSLSSGTVTYEQYF. The CDR3 nucleotides read TGTGCCAGCAGTTTATCATCGGGGACAGTTACCTACGAGCAGTACTTC.

The rearrangement uses TRBV6-5 and TRBJ2-5; TRBD2 aligns across 9 bases. Germline CDR1 reads MNHEY; CDR2 reads SVGAGI. The CDR3 is made up of 15 amino acids. J gave up 5 bases and V 6 bases, and 10 bases lay outside the gene matches. The CDR3 nucleotides read TGTGCCAGCAGCCAGCCGGGACTAGCTAGGGAGACCCAGTACTTC. Its translation is CASSQPGLARETQYF.

The gene calls are TRBV6-5 and TRBJ2-7; the match to TRBD1 covers 9 bases. CDR3 size: 15 residues. Germline CDR1 is MNHEY and CDR2 is SVGAGI. J was trimmed by 0 bases and V by 4 bases; bases with no gene match: 4. CDR3 loop: CASSSGTGISYEQYF. CDR3 sequence (DNA): TGTGCCAGCAGTTCCGGGACAGGGATCTCCTACGAGCAGTACTTC.

The J gene is TRBJ1-5, the V gene TRBV6-5, with D perhaps matching TRBD1 (5 bases). The V end was cut by 2 bases, the J end by 6 bases, with 8 bases between. CDR3 length: 13 amino acids. From germline, CDR1 is MNHEY and CDR2 SVGAGI. The CDR3 DNA is TGTGCCAGCAGTTACGGCAGGGCTCAGCCCCAGCATTTT. Its translation is CASSYGRAQPQHF.

This chain links TRBV19 with TRBJ2-5; 7 positions match TRBD1. Per the germline V gene, CDR1 is LNHDA and CDR2 is SQIVND (reference sequence). J was trimmed by 5 bases and V by 6 bases; bases with no gene match: 12. This CDR3 region has 15 residues. The CDR3 bases are TGTGCCAGTAGCTGGGACAGATTTGGTGGGGAGACCCAGTACTTC. Protein product: CASSWDRFGGETQYF.